This T cell receptor beta chain came from a study of T cell responses to AZD1222 COVID-19 vaccine. Study conclusions and caveats: Most donors were white British, females outnumbered males, and clonal diversity was possibly underestimated. Vaccine-associated CD4 TCRs ranged over spike, dominating at 160-218 and 743-854. Spike-specific TCR breadth rose after two AZD1222 doses, and depth rose as well.

The method was immunoSEQ multiplex PCR; TCRdb's version includes in-frame clones alone and lacks a portion of them. This table has roughly 150,000 clones, around 93% appearing once. With regard to this clone: As yet, its antigen is unknown.

This TCR derives from an adult in good health. The sequences come from peripheral blood, collected on day 0 of AZD1222 vaccination.

CDR3 nucleotide sequence: TGTGCCAGCAGCTCGACTAGCGGGAGTGGGGATACGCAGTATTTT. It encodes CASSSTSGSGDTQYF. The chain uses TRBV7-3 and TRBJ2-3, with 12 positions matching TRBD2. CDR1 and CDR2 from the germline V gene are SGHTA and FQGTGA. The CDR3 totals 15 residues. The junction had 5 bases not matched to a gene; V was cut back by 4 bases and J by 6 bases.